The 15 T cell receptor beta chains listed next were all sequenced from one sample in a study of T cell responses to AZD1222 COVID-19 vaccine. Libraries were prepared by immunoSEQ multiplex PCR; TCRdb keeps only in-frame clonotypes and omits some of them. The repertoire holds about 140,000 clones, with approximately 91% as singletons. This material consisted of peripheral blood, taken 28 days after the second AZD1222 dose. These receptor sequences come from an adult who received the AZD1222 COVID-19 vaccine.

The DNA for the CDR3 is TGTGCCAGCAGCCACCCGACGGGGTCCACTGAAGCTTTCTTT. Amino acid sequence: CASSHPTGSTEAFF. The genes are TRBV3-1 (or the pseudogene TRBV3-2) and TRBJ1-1; D is ambiguous. The CDR3 contains 14 residues. V was shortened by 3 bases and J by 4 bases, with 12 bases between the two germline ends. Germline CDR1 is LGHDT and CDR2 is YNNKEL (reference sequence).

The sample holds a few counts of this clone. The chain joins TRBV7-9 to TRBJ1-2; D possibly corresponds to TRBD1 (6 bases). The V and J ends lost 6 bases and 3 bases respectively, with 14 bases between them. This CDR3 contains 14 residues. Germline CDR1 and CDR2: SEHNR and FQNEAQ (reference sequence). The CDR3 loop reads CASSFTGQYYGYTF. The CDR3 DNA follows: TGTGCCAGCAGTTTCACGGGACAATACTATGGCTACACCTTC.

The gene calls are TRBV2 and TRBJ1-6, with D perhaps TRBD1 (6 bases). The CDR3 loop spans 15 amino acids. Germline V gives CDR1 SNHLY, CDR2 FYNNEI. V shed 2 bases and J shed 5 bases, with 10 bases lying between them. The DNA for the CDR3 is TGTGCCAGCAGTGAAAGGGGGGGTCATAATTCACCCCTCCACTTT. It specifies CASSERGGHNSPLHF.

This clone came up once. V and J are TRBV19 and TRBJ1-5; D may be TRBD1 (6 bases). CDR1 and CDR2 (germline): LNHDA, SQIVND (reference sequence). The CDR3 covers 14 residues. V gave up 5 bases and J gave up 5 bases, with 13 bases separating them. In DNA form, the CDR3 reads TGTGCCAGTAGTCTATCCGGGGGCGATCAGCCCCAGCATTTT. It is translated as CASSLSGGDQPQHF. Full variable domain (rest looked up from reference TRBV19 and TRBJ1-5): DGGITQSPKYLFRKEGQNVTLSCEQNLNHDAMYWYRQDPGQGLRLIYYSQIVNDFQKGDIAEGYSVSREKKESFPLTVTSAQKNPTAFYLCASSLSGGDQPQHFGDGTRLSIL.

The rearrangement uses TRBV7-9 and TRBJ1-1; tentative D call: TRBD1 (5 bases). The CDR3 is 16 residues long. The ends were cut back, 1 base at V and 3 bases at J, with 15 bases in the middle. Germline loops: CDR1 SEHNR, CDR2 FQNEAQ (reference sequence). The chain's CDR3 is CASSLGRFREDTEAFF. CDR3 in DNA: TGTGCCAGCAGCTTAGGTAGGTTCAGGGAGGACACTGAAGCTTTCTTT.

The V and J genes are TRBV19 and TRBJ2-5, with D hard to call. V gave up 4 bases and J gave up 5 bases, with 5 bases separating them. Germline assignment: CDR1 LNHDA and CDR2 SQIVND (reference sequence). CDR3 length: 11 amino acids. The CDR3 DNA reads TGTGCCAGTAGTAACATCGAGACCCAGTACTTC. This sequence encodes CASSNIETQYF. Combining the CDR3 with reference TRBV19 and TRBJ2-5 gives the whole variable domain DGGITQSPKYLFRKEGQNVTLSCEQNLNHDAMYWYRQDPGQGLRLIYYSQIVNDFQKGDIAEGYSVSREKKESFPLTVTSAQKNPTAFYLCASSNIETQYFGPGTRLLVL.

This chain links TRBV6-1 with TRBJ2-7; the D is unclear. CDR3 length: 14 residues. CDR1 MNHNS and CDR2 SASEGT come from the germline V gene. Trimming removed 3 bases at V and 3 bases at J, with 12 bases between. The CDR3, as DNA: TGTGCCAGCAGTGAGAAAGGGAACAGCTACGAGCAGTACTTC. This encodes CASSEKGNSYEQYF.

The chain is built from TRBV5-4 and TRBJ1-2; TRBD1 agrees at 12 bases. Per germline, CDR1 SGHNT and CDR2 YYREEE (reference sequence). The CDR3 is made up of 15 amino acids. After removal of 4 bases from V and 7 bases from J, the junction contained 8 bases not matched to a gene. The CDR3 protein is CASSVRDRGLFGYTF. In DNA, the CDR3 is TGTGCCAGCAGCGTCCGGGACAGGGGGCTCTTTGGCTACACCTTC.

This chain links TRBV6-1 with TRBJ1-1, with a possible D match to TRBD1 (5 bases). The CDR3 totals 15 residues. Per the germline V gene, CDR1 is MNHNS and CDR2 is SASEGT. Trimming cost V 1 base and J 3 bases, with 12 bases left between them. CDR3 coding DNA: TGTGCCAGCAGTGAAGGGTCATTCAGGGACACTGAAGCTTTCTTT. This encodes CASSEGSFRDTEAFF.

CDR3 coding DNA: TGTGCCAGCTCATCAAGAACAGCCTCAACTAGTCAAAAACTGTTTTTT. Translated: CASSSRTASTSQKLFF. This chain links TRBV18 with TRBJ1-4, with D unclear. Trimming pared 5 bases from V and 9 bases from J, leaving 22 bases between. Germline CDR1 is KGHSH and CDR2 is LQKENI. The CDR3 sequence is 16 residues long.

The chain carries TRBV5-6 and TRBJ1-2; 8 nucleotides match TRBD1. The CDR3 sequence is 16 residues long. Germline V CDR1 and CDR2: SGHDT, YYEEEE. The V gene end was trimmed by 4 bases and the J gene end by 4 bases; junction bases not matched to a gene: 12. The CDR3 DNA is TGTGCCAGCAGCCCGGCACCGGGACAGGTGTTCTATGGCTACACCTTC. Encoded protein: CASSPAPGQVFYGYTF.

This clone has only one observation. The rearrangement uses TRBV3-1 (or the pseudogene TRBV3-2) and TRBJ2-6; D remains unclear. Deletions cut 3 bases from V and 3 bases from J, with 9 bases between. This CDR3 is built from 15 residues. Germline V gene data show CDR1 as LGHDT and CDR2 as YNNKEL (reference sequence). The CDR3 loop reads CASSHRRGGANVLTF. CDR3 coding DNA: TGTGCCAGCAGCCACCGGAGAGGTGGGGCCAACGTCCTGACTTTC.

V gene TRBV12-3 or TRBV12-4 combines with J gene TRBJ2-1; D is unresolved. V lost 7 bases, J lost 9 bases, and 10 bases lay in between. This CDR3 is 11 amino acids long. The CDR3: CASTPGREQFF. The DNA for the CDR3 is TGTGCCAGCACCCCCGGCCGTGAGCAGTTCTTC.

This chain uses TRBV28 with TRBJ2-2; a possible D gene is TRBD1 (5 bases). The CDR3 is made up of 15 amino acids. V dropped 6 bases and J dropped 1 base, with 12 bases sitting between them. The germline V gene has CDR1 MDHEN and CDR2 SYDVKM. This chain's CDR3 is CASSRTTENTGELFF. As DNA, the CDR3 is TGTGCCAGCAGCCGTACGACAGAGAACACCGGGGAGCTGTTTTTT.

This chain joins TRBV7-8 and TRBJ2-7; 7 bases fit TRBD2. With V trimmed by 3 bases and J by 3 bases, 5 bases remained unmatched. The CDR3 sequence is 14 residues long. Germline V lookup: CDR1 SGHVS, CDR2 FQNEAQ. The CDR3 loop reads CASSFRGGVYEQYF. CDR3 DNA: TGTGCCAGCAGCTTCCGGGGAGGGGTCTACGAGCAGTACTTC.